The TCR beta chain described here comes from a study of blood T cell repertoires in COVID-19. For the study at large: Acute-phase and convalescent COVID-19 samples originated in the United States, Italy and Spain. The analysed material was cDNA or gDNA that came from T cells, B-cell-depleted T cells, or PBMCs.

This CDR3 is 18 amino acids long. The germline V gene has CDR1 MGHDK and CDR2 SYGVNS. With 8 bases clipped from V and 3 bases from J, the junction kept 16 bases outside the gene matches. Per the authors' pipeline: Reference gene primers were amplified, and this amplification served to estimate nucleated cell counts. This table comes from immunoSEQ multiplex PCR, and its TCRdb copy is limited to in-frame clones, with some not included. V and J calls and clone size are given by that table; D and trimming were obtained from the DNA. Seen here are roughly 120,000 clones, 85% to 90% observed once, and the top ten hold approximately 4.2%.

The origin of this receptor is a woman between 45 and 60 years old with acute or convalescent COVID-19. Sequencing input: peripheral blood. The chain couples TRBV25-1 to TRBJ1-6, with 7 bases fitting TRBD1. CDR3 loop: CASAGWGRGDIYNSPLHF. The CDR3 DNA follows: TGTGCCAGCGCCGGCTGGGGCAGGGGGGATATCTATAATTCACCCCTCCACTTT.